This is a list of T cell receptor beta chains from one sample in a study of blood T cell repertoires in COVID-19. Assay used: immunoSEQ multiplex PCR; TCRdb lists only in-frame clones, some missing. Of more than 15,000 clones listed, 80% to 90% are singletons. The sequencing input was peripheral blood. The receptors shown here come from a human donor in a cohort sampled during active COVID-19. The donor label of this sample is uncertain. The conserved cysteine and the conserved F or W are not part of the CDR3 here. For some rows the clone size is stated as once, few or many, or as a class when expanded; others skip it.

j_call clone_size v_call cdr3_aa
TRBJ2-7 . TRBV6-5 ASRGSQGTEQY
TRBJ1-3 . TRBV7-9 ASSLVSSGNTIY
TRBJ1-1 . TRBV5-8 ASARGVLNTEAF
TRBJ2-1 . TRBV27 ASDRTGAIYNEQF
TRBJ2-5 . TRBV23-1 AANRLWSGKQETQY
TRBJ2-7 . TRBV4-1 ASSPTYGTGVHEQY
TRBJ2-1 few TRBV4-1 ASSPTGVGEQF
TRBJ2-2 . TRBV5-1 ASSLGQGNTGELF
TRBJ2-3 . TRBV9 ASSVASGTDRSTQY
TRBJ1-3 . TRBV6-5 ASSYSRRTGANTIY
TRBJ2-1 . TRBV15 ATSRGAGLPYNEQF
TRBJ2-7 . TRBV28 ASSRGDSRVGEQY
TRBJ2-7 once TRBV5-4 ASSSRTRAHEQY
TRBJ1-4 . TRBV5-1 ASSLEAGPEKLF
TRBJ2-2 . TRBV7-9 ASSPRVATGELF
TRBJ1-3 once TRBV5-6 ASSLEFNSGNTIY
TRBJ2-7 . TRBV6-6 ASSRSVGTSGAIYEQY
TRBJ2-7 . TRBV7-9 ASSLRGAPYEQY
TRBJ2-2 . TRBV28 ASRNLPGQGYTGELF
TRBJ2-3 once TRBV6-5 ASRERVSTDTQY
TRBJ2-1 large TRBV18 ASSLLAGGGNEQF
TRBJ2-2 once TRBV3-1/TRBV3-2 ASSQWTVANTGELF
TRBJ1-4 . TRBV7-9 ASSRDRGNEKLF
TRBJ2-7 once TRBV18 ASSPYGSPYEQY
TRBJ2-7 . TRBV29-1 SVAGGPYEQY
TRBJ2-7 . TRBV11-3 ASSRRISGTVSYEQY
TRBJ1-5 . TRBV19 ASSRQGTSNQPQH
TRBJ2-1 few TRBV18 ASSSTGGEGYNEQF
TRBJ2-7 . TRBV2 ASSLPPTSGTHYEQY
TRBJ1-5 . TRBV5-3 ARSLGRGTSDSNQPQH
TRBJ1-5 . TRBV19 ASIPSGTGAVYSNQPQH
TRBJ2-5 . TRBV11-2 ASSPGGGAETQY
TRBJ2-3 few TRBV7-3 ASSPQGGATDTQY
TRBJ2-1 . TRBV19 ASSIDASVYNEQF
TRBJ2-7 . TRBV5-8 ASSLVATGPRYEQY
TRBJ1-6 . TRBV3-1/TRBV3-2 ASSQGRRGSPLH
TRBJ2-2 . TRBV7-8 ASSAPGLAGVNTGELF
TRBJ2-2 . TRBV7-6 ASSLVLPGTSGSIGELF
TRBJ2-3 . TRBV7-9 ASSLIGGSTDTQY
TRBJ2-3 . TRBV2 ASSVMTSGTDTQY
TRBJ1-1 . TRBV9 ASSVGGGGRAF
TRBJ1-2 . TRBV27 ASSLSGQGYGYT
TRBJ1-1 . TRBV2 ASSGEGGRMNTEAF
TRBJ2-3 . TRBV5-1 ASSSGLAGGDTQY
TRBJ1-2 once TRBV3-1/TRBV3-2 ASSTLGNYGYT
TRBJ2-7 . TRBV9 ASSVVGTGREQY
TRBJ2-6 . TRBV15 ATSRAETGANVLT
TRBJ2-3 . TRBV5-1 ASSLVLGGTDTQY
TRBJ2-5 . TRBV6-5 ASSSGGETQY
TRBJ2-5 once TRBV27 ASSISYGTRYGETQY
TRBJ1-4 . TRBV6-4 ASSDSNGLSEKLF
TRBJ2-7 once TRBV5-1 ANRPGQGAVSSYEQY
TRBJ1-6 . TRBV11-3 ASSYGGQKDSPLH
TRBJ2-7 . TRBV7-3 ASSLGPGGEYEQY
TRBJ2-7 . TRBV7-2 ASSLAQGYREQY
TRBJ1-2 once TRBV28 ASSLRAGPYGYT
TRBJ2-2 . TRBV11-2 ASSLRSYYTGELF
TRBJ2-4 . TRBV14 ASSQAPPGLGNIQY
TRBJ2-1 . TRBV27 ASKREIRNEQF